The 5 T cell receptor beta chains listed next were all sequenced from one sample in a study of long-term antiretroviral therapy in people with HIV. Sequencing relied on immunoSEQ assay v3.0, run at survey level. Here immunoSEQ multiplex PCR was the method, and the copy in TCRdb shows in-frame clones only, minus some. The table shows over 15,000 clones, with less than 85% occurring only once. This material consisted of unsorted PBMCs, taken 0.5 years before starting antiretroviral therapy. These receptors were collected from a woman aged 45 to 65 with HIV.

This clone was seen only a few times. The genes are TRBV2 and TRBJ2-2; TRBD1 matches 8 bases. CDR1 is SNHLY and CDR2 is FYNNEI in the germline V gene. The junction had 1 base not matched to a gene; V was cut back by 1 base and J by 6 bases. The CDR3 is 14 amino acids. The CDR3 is CASSEGQGPGELFF. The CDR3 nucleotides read TGTGCCAGCAGTGAAGGACAGGGGCCCGGGGAGCTGTTTTTT.

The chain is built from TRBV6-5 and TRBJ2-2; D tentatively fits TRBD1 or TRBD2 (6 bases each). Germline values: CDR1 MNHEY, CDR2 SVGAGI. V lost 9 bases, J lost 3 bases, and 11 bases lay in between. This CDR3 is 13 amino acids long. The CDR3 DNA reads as TGTGCCAGGGAGGGGGGATACACCGGGGAGCTGTTTTTT. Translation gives CAREGGYTGELFF.

CDR3: CAISVTGGETQYF. CDR3 bases: TGTGCCATCAGTGTCACAGGGGGCGAGACCCAGTACTTC. V is TRBV10-3 and J is TRBJ2-5; 9 bases agree with TRBD1. Unmatched junction bases numbered 2, after V lost 4 bases and J lost 5 bases. The CDR3 is 13 amino acids. CDR1 ENHRY and CDR2 SYGVKD come from the germline V gene.

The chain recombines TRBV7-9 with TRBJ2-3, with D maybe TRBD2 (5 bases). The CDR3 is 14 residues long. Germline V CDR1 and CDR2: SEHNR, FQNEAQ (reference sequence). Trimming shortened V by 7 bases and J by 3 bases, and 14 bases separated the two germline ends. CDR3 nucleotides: TGTGCCAGCAAGCCCGGGGTGGGTACAGATACGCAGTATTTT. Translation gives CASKPGVGTDTQYF.

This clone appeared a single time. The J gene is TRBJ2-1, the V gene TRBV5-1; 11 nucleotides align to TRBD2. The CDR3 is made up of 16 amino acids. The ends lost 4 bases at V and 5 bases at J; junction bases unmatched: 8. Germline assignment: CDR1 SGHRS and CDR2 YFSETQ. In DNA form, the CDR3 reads TGCGCCAGCAGCCTAGCCCGACTAGCGGGGAACAATGAGCAGTTCTTC. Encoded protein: CASSLARLAGNNEQFF.